The text below deals with one T cell receptor beta chain. The sample belongs to a study of blood T cell repertoires in COVID-19. Assay used: immunoSEQ multiplex PCR; TCRdb lists only in-frame clones, some missing. Counted here are over 350,000 clones, approximately 90% occurring once; the ten biggest clones make up approximately 1.2%. The sequenced sample was PBMCs or T cells enriched from blood (not recorded which). The receptor's source is a young woman who had recovered from COVID-19.

CDR3 coding DNA: TGTGCCAGCAGCTGGGGGCCCGACTACAATGAGCAGTTCTTC. Translation: CASSWGPDYNEQFF. This chain uses TRBV3-1 (or the pseudogene TRBV3-2) with TRBJ2-1; TRBD1 might be the D (6 bases). The V end lost 5 bases, the J end lost 3 bases, and 11 bases lay between the germline ends. The germline V gene has CDR1 LGHDT and CDR2 YNNKEL (reference sequence). The CDR3 consists of 14 residues.